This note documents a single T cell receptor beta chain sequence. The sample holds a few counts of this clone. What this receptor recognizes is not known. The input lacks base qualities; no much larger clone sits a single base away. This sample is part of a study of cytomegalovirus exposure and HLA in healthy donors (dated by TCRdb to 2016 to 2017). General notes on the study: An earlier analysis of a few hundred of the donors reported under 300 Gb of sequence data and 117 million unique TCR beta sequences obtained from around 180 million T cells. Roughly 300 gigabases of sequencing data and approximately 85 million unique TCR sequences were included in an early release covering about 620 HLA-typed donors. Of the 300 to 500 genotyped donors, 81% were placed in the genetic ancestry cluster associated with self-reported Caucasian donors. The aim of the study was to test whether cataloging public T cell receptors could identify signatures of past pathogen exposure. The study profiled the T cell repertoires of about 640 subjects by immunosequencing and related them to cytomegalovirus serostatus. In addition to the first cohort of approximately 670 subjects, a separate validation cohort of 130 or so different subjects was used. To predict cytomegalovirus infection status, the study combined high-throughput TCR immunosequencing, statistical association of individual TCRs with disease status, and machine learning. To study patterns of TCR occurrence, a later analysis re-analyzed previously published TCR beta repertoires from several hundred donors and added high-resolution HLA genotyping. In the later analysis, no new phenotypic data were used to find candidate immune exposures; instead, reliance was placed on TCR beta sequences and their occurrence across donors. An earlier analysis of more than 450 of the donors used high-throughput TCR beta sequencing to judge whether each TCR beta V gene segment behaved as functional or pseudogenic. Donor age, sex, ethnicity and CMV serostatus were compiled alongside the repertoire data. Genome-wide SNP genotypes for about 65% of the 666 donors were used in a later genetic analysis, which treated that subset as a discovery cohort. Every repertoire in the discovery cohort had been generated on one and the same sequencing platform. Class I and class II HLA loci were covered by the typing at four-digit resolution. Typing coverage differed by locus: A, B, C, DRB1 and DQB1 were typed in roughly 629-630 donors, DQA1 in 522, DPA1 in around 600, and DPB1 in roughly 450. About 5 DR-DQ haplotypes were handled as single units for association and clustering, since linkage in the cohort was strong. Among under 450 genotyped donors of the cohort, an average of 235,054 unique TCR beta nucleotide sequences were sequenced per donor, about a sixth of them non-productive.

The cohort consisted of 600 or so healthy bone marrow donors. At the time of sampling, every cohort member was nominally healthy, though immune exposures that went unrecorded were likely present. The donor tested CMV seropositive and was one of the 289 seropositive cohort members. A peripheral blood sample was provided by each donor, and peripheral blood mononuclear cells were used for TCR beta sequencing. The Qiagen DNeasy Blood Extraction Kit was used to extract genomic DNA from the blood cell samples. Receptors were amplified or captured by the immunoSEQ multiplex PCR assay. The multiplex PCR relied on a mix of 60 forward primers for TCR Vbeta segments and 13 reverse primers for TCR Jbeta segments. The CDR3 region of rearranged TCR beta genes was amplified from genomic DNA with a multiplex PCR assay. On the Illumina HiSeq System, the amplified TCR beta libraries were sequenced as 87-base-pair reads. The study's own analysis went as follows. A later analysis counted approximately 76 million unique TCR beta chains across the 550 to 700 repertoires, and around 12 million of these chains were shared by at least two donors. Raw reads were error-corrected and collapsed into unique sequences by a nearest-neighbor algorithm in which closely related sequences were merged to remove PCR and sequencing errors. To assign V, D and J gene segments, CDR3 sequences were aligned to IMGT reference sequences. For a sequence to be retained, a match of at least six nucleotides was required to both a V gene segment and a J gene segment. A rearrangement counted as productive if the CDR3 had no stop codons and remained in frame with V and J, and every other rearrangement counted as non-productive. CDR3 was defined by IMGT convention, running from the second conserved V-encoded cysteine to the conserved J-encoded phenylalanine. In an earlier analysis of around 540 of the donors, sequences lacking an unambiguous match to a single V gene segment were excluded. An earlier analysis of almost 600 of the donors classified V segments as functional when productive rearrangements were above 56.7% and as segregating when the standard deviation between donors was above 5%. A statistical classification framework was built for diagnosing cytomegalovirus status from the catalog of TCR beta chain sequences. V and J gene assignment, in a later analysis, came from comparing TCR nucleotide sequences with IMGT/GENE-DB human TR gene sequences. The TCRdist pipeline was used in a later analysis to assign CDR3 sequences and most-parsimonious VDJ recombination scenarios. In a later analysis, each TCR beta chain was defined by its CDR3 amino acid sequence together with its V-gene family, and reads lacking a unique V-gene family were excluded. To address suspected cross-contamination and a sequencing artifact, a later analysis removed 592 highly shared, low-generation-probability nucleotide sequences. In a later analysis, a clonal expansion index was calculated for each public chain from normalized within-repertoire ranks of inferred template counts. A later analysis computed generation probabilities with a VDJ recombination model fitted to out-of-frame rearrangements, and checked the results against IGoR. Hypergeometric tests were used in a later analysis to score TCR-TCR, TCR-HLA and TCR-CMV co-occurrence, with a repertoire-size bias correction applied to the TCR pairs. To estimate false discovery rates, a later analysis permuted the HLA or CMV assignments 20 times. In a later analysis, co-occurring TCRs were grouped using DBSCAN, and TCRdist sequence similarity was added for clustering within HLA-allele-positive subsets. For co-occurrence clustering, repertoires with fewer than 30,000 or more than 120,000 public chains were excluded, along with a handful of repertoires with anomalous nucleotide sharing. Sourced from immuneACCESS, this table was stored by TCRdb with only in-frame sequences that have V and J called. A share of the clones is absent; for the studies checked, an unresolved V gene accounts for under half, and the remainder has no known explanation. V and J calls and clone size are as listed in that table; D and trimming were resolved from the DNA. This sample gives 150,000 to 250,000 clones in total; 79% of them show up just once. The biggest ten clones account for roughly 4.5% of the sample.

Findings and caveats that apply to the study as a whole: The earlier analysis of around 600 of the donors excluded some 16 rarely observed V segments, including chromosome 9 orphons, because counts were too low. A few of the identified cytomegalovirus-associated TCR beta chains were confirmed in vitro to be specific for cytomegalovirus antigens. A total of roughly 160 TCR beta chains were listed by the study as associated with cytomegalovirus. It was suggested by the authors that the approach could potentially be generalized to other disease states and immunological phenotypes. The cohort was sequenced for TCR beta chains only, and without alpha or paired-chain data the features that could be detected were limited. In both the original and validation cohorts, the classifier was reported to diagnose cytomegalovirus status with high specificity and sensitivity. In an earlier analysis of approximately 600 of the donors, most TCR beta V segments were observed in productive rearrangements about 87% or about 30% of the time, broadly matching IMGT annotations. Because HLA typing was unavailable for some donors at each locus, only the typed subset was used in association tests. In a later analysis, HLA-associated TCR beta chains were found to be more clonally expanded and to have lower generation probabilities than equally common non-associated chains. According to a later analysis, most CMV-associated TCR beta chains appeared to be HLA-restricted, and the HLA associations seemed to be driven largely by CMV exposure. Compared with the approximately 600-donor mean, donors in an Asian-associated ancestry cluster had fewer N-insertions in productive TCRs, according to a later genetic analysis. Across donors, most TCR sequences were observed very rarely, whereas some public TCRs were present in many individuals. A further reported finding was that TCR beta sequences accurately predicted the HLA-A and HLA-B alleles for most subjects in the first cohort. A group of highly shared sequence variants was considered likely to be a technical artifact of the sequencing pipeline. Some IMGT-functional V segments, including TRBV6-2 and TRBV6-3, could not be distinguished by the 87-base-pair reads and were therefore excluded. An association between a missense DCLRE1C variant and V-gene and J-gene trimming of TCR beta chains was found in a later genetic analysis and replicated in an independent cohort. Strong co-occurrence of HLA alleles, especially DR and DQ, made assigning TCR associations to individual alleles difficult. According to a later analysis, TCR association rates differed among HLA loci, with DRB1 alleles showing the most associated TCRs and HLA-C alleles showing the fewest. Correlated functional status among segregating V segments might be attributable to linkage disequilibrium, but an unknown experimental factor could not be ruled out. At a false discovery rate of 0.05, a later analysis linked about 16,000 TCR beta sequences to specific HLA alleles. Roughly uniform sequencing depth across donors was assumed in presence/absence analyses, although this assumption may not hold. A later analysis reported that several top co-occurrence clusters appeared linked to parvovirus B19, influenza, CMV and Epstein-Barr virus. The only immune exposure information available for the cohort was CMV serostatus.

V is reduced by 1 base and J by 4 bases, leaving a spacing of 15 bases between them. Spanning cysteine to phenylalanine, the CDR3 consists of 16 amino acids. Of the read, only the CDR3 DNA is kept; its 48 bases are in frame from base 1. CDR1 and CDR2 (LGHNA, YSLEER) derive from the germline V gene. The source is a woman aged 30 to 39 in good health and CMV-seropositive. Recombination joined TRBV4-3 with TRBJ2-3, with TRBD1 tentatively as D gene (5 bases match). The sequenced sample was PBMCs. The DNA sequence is TGCGCCAGCAGCCAAGTAGGCCAGGGTGGTGCAGATACGCAGTATTTT. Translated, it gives CASSQVGQGGADTQYF.